The clone carrying this T cell receptor beta chain came up a few times. A second PCR, run for roughly 7 to 11 cycles, used a sample-barcoded 5' primer plus a J-beta primer mix. TCRdb recomputed calls from the 5' RACE reads with MiXCR, one row per CDR3 protein. The sample holds more than 600,000 distinct CDR3 sequences, approximately 25% seen once. Deletions cut 1 base from V and 5 bases from J, with 17 bases between. Per the germline V gene, CDR1 is MGHRA and CDR2 is YSYEKL. CDR3 length equals 16 residues. This entry comes from a study of blood T cells in healthy people across ages. Each donor's blood draw was around 10 milliliters of peripheral blood. No fewer than 6 million PBMCs went into each sample. The same sample was also studied in work on T cells of mothers and their children. As that study records: Maternal samples each gave over 9 million TCR beta CDR3 reads, and child samples about 3 million each.

The genes are TRBV4-1 and TRBJ2-5; D not certain. This receptor was taken from a boy between 10 and 17 years old in good health. Sequences were obtained from blood. CDR3 protein: CASSQGNGSTRETQYF. CDR3 nucleotides: TGCGCCAGCAGCCAAGGGAATGGTAGTACCAGGGAGACCCAGTACTTC.